The 3 T cell receptor beta chains below all came from one sample that was sequenced in a study of PD-L1 blockade in urothelial cancer. Data came from immunoSEQ multiplex PCR; TCRdb stores just in-frame clones and leaves some out. Seen here are roughly 47,000 clones, 60% to 85% observed once, and the top ten hold about 10%. The time point denotes: pretreatment peripheral blood. Sequenced material: PBMCs, taken around atezolizumab (anti-PD-L1) treatment. These receptors were collected from a man between 65 and 85 years old with urothelial cancer.

The chain combines TRBV27 with TRBJ2-4; 8 nucleotides align to TRBD2. CDR3 size: 20 residues. Germline V CDR1 and CDR2: MNHEY, SMNVEV (reference sequence). Trimming removed 4 bases from V and 0 bases from J; junction bases left unmatched: 17. CDR3: CASSSRGGWPRVVAKNIQYF. The CDR3 DNA follows: TGTGCCAGCAGTTCCCGGGGGGGGTGGCCCCGGGTGGTAGCCAAAAACATTCAGTACTTC.

The chain joins TRBV6-1 to TRBJ1-2, with D maybe TRBD1 (5 bases). The V end was cut by 4 bases, the J end by 3 bases, with 18 bases between. Germline V CDR1 and CDR2: MNHNS, SASEGT. The CDR3 length is 16 residues. The CDR3, as DNA: TGTGCCAGCAGTGGCCCGGTGGGGGGAGAGGACTATGGCTACACCTTC. Protein sequence: CASSGPVGGEDYGYTF.

The CDR3 protein is CASSEGPSIAKNIQYF. The CDR3 DNA follows: TGTGCCAGCAGTGAAGGGCCGTCAATAGCCAAAAACATTCAGTACTTC. The chain couples TRBV6-1 to TRBJ2-4; D gene unclear. The germline V gene encodes CDR1 MNHNS and CDR2 SASEGT. The CDR3 is 16 residues long. Trimming took 1 base from V and 0 from J, leaving 10 bases between them.